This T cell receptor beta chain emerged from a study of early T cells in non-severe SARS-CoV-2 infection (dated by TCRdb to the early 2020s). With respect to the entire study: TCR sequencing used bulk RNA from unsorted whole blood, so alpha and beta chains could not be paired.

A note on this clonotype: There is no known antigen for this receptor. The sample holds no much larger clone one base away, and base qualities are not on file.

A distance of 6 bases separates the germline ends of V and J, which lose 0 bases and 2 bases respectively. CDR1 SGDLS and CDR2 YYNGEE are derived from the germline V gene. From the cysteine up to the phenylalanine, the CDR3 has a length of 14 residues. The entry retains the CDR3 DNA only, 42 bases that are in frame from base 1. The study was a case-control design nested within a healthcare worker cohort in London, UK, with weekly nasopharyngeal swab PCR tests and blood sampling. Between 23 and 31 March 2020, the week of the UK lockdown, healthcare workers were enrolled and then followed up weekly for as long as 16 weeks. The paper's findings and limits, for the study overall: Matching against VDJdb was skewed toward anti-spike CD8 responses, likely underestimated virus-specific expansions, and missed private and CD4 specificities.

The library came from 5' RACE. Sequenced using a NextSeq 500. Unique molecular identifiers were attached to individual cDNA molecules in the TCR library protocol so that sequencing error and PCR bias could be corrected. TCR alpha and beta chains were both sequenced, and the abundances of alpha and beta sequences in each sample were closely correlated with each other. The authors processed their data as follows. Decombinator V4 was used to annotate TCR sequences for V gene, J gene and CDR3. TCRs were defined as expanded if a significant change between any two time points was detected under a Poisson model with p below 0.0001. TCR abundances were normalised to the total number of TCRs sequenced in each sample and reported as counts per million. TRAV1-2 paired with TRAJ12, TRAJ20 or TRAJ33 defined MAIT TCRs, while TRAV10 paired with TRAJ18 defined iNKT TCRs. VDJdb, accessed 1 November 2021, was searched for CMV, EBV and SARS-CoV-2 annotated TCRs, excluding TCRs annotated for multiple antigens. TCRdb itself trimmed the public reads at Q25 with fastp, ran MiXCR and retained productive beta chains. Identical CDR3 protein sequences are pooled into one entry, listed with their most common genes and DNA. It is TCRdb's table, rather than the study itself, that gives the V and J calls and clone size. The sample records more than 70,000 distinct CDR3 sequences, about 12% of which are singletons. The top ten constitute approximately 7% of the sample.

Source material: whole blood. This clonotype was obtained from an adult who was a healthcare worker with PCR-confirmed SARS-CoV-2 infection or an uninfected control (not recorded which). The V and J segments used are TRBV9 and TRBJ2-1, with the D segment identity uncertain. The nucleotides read TGTGCCAGCAGCGTAGGGACCGCCTACAATGAGCAGTTCTTC. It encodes CASSVGTAYNEQFF.